This T cell receptor beta chain was sequenced in a study of blood T cell repertoires in COVID-19. Turning to the study itself: COVID-19 samples from acute and convalescent phases originated in the United States, Italy and Spain. PBMCs, B-cell-depleted T cells, or T cells provided the cDNA or gDNA that made up the material.

In the authors' workflow: Reference gene primer amplification yielded estimated nucleated cell counts. The method was immunoSEQ multiplex PCR; TCRdb's version includes in-frame clones alone and lacks a portion of them. Clone size and V and J calls were adopted from that table, with D and trimming inferred from the DNA. The table lists about 39,000 clones, roughly 84% of them singletons, with about 2.1% in the top ten. Germline CDR1 and CDR2: SNHLY and FYNNEI. The CDR3 sequence is 14 residues long. V was clipped by 3 bases and J by 8 bases; unmatched bases: 3. This clone occurred a few times. The TCR comes from a human donor in a cohort sampled during active COVID-19. The rearrangement links TRBV2 to TRBJ1-6; 8 bases align to TRBD1. What was sequenced was peripheral blood. The CDR3: CASSELTGDSPLHF. The CDR3 DNA follows: TGTGCCAGCAGTGAGTTGACAGGGGATTCACCCCTCCACTTT.